Below are 21 T cell receptor beta chains sequenced from a single sample in a study of CD8+ T cells in alopecia areata. cDNA serving as the sequencing template came from extracted, reverse transcribed RNA. Assay used: immunoSEQ multiplex PCR; TCRdb lists only in-frame clones, some missing. The table lists roughly 220,000 clones, less than 45% of them singletons. Noted treatment: oral pan-JAK inhibitor, 5-10 mg twice daily. Sequenced material: CD4+ T cells sorted from blood, taken at approximately week 30, from a patient treated with tofacitinib. These TCRs come from a human donor with alopecia areata.

The chain has TRBV29-1 and TRBJ1-1; D not certain. V was clipped by 7 bases and J by 8 bases, with 11 bases between them. The CDR3 consists of 10 residues. Germline CDR1 SQVTM, CDR2 ANQGSEA. In DNA, the CDR3 is TGCAGCGCCGGGGTTTCGGAAGCTTTCTTT. Its protein product is CSAGVSEAFF.

The rearrangement links TRBV12-5 to TRBJ1-1; D not certain. Germline CDR1 reads LGHNT; CDR2 reads FRNRAP. The CDR3 is 13 amino acids. V was clipped by 3 bases and J by 1 base, with 6 bases between them. CDR3 bases: TGTGCTAGTGGTTTAGAACCGAACACTGAAGCTTTCTTT. Its translation: CASGLEPNTEAFF.

The chain links TRBV5-1 to TRBJ2-1; the D gene is possibly TRBD2 (7 bases). There are 16 residues in the CDR3. Trimming pared 5 bases from V and 8 bases from J, leaving 23 bases between. Germline CDR1 reads SGHRS; CDR2 reads YFSETQ. CDR3 in DNA: TGCGCCAGCAGACAATACCGGGGGGCTAGCGGCGATGAGCAGTTCTTC. Its translation is CASRQYRGASGDEQFF.

This clone showed up just a few times. The chain joins TRBV19 to TRBJ2-2; maybe TRBD2 (5 bases). V was clipped by 3 bases and J by 4 bases, with 9 bases between them. Germline lookup yields CDR1 LNHDA and CDR2 SQIVND (reference sequence). This CDR3 is 14 amino acids long. Here the CDR3 DNA reads TGTGCCAGTAGTATTCGAGGGAGCACCGGGGAGCTGTTTTTT. This translates into CASSIRGSTGELFF.

The rearrangement links TRBV5-1 to TRBJ2-3; 9 nucleotides line up with TRBD2. With 3 bases clipped from V and 6 bases from J, the junction kept 8 bases outside the gene matches. The CDR3 sequence is 15 residues long. Per germline, CDR1 SGHRS and CDR2 YFSETQ. The CDR3 here is CASSWSGRMMDTQYF. CDR3 in DNA: TGCGCCAGCAGCTGGAGCGGGAGGATGATGGATACGCAGTATTTT.

Only a few counts were recorded for this clone. The rearrangement links TRBV13 to TRBJ2-6; D unclear. The V gene's germline CDR1 is PRHDT and CDR2 FYEKMQ (reference sequence). Trimming took off 4 bases at V and 4 bases at J, with 20 bases between the two ends. This CDR3 comprises 18 residues. The CDR3 loop is CASSSSPLFQGGANVLTF. CDR3 nucleotides: TGTGCCAGCAGCTCGTCGCCCCTGTTCCAAGGGGGGGCCAACGTCCTGACTTTC. Complete variable domain (other parts from reference TRBV13 and TRBJ2-6): AAGVIQSPRHLIKEKRETATLKCYPIPRHDTVYWYQQGPGQDPQFLISFYEKMQSDKGSIPDRFSAQQFSDYHSELNMSSLELGDSALYFCASSSSPLFQGGANVLTFGAGSRLTVL.

In this sample, this clone turned up a few times. CDR3 in DNA: TGTGCCAGCACCTCGGACGGAGATACGCAGTATTTT. Translating it yields CASTSDGDTQYF. V usage is TRBV5-6 and J usage is TRBJ2-3; D is undetermined. CDR1 is SGHDT and CDR2 is YYEEEE in the germline V gene. Trimming removed 6 bases from V and 5 bases from J, with 10 bases in between. The CDR3 loop spans 12 amino acids.

This chain uses TRBV9 with TRBJ1-2; D is unclear. This CDR3 has 11 amino acids. The V gene's germline CDR1 is SGDLS and CDR2 YYNGEE. V was shortened by 3 bases and J by 8 bases, with 8 bases between the two germline ends. The CDR3 is CASSATAGYTF. CDR3 nucleotides: TGTGCCAGCAGCGCCACGGCCGGCTACACCTTC.

The rearrangement links TRBV7-2 to TRBJ1-1; D is unclear. Deletions cut 8 bases from V and 1 base from J, with 17 bases between. The CDR3 runs 15 residues. Germline CDR1 and CDR2: SGHTA and FQGNSA. This CDR3 is CASVRVVGSNTEAFF. The CDR3 DNA is TGTGCCAGCGTCCGGGTAGTAGGGTCGAACACTGAAGCTTTCTTT.

This clone was found a few times. The V call is TRBV7-2, the J call TRBJ2-1; D might be TRBD2 (6 bases). The CDR3 consists of 15 residues. Trimming cost V 8 bases and J 0 bases, with 14 bases left between them. Germline V gives CDR1 SGHTA, CDR2 FQGNSA. The CDR3 DNA is TGTGCCAGCGGGTTTGGGGGGAGCTCCTACAATGAGCAGTTCTTC. The encoded protein is CASGFGGSSYNEQFF.

This chain uses TRBV10-2 with TRBJ2-7, with 7 bases lining up with TRBD1. The CDR3 spans 12 residues. The V gene's germline CDR1 is WSHSY and CDR2 SAAADI. V gave up 6 bases and J gave up 5 bases; unmatched junction bases: 4. CDR3 amino acids: CASRVTGNEQYF. The DNA for the CDR3 is TGCGCCAGCAGGGTGACAGGGAACGAGCAGTACTTC.

The V and J genes are TRBV19 and TRBJ1-1; D remains ambiguous. The CDR3 totals 11 residues. Germline V lookup: CDR1 LNHDA, CDR2 SQIVND (reference sequence). Trimming took 4 bases from V and 7 from J, leaving 7 bases between them. The CDR3 coding sequence is TGTGCCAGTAGTAACTACGGTGAAGCTTTCTTT. Amino acids: CASSNYGEAFF.

This clone was recorded a few times. This sequence joins TRBV5-1 and TRBJ1-1; D is uncertain. This CDR3 comprises 12 residues. Germline CDR1 SGHRS, CDR2 YFSETQ. Trimming took 2 bases from V and 7 from J, leaving 9 bases between them. The CDR3 protein is CASSFGTDEAFF. The CDR3 nucleotides are TGCGCCAGCAGCTTTGGTACGGATGAAGCTTTCTTT. Full variable domain (rest looked up from reference TRBV5-1 and TRBJ1-1): KAGVTQTPRYLIKTRGQQVTLSCSPISGHRSVSWYQQTPGQGLQFLFEYFSETQRNKGNFPGRFSGRQFSNSRSEMNVSTLELGDSALYLCASSFGTDEAFFGQGTRLTVV.

This clone came up once. The rearrangement joins TRBV5-1 to TRBJ2-2; TRBD2 might be the D (5 bases). CDR3 length: 16 residues. Trimming took off 0 bases at V and 3 bases at J, with 12 bases between the two ends. Germline V CDR1 and CDR2: SGHRS, YFSETQ. The CDR3 bases are TGCGCCAGCAGCTTGGGTCGGGATTTTTACACCGGGGAGCTGTTTTTT. The encoded protein is CASSLGRDFYTGELFF.

This clone was seen more than once but under ten times. The J gene is TRBJ1-5, the V gene TRBV7-9; D is possibly TRBD1 (6 bases). The length of the CDR3 is 13 residues. Trimming removed 4 bases at V and 3 bases at J, with 7 bases between. Germline CDR1 and CDR2: SEHNR and FQNEAQ (reference sequence). CDR3 bases: TGTGCCAGCAGCTGGGACACCAATCAGCCCCAGCATTTT. Amino acids: CASSWDTNQPQHF. Together with reference TRBV7-9 and TRBJ1-5, the CDR3 gives the full variable domain: DTGVSQNPRHKITKRGQNVTFRCDPISEHNRLYWYRQTLGQGPEFLTYFQNEAQLEKSRLLSDRFSAERPKGSFSTLEIQRTEQGDSAMYLCASSWDTNQPQHFGDGTRLSIL.

This clone was seen more than once but under ten times. The rearrangement links TRBV7-3 to TRBJ2-5, with D unclear. Trimming cost V 5 bases and J 8 bases, with 15 bases left between them. The length of the CDR3 is 13 residues. Germline-derived CDR1 and CDR2 are SGHTA and FQGTGA. DNA for the CDR3: TGTGCCAGCAGCCTACCCCCGGCTCTTACCCAGTACTTC. Protein sequence: CASSLPPALTQYF.

V and J are TRBV5-1 and TRBJ2-7; 13 bases match TRBD2. J lost 8 bases, V lost 4 bases, and 9 bases had no gene match. This CDR3 comprises 15 residues. Germline V gene sequence: CDR1 SGHRS, CDR2 YFSETQ. CDR3 amino acids: CASSARLAGGLQQYF. In DNA form, the CDR3 reads TGCGCCAGCAGCGCCAGACTAGCGGGAGGTCTCCAGCAGTACTTC.

This clone has just a few counts. This sequence joins TRBV4-1 and TRBJ1-1; no reliable D call. This CDR3 spans 13 amino acids. Trimming removed 1 base from V and 4 bases from J, with 7 bases in between. CDR1 is MGHRA, CDR2 YSYEKL, per germline. CDR3 region: CASSQVGVTEAFF. DNA of the CDR3: TGCGCCAGCAGCCAAGTTGGAGTCACTGAAGCTTTCTTT.

In DNA form, the CDR3 reads TGTGCCAGCACGGGACTCCTCACTGAAGCTTTCTTT. This encodes CASTGLLTEAFF. V gene TRBV2 combines with J gene TRBJ1-1; D is possibly TRBD1 (5 bases). The CDR3 runs 12 residues. V lost 7 bases to trimming and J lost 4 bases, with 10 bases between them. Per the germline V gene, CDR1 is SNHLY and CDR2 is FYNNEI.

The chain is built from TRBV4-1 and TRBJ2-2, with a tentative D call TRBD2 (5 bases). This CDR3 spans 15 amino acids. The germline V and J ends were trimmed by 5 bases and 0 bases, with 10 bases remaining between them. The V gene's germline CDR1 is MGHRA and CDR2 YSYEKL. The CDR3: CASSSAGANTGELFF. The CDR3 DNA reads TGCGCCAGCAGCTCTGCCGGGGCGAACACCGGGGAGCTGTTTTTT.

This clone turned up a few times. The genes are TRBV6-6 and TRBJ1-1; D unresolved. This CDR3 has 14 amino acids. Per germline, CDR1 MNHNY and CDR2 SVGAGI (reference sequence). Trimming removed 8 bases from V and 0 bases from J, with 13 bases in between. The DNA for the CDR3 is TGTGCCAGCTTCAGCCGGGGTCTGAACACTGAAGCTTTCTTT. Translation: CASFSRGLNTEAFF.